The 24 T cell receptor beta chains below were found in one sample sequenced in a study of cytomegalovirus exposure and HLA in healthy donors. Both 60 Vbeta primers and 13 Jbeta primers went into the PCR. Profiling relied on immunoSEQ multiplex PCR, and the TCRdb table lists in-frame clones only, not all of them. The table records more than 90,000 clones, about two thirds of them present only once. The sequencing input was PBMCs. All receptors come from a boy between 10 and 17 years old in good health and CMV-seropositive.

This clone was detected only a few times. The chain employs TRBV7-3 and TRBJ2-3; TRBD2 matches at 14 bases. The length of the CDR3 is 18 residues. V lost 5 bases and J lost 5; bases outside the gene matches: 12. Germline CDR1 is SGHTA and CDR2 is FQGTGA. In DNA form, the CDR3 reads TGTGCCAGCAGCCCAAACGTGGGACTAGCGGGAGCGGGAGATACGCAGTATTTT. Protein product: CASSPNVGLAGAGDTQYF.

The chain uses TRBV19 and TRBJ2-1; D ambiguous. The CDR3 has 17 residues. V lost 4 bases to trimming and J lost 0 bases, with 16 bases between them. In germline, CDR1 is LNHDA, CDR2 SQIVND (reference sequence). CDR3 in amino acids: CASSRYSAASSYNEQFF. CDR3 DNA: TGTGCCAGTAGTAGGTATTCGGCGGCTAGCTCCTACAATGAGCAGTTCTTC.

V is TRBV11-3 and J is TRBJ2-2; D not certain. Germline CDR1 reads SGHNT; CDR2 reads YENEEA. CDR3 size: 16 residues. Trimming stripped 2 bases from V and 1 base from J, with 11 bases between. The CDR3 region has the DNA TGTGCCAGCAGCTTAAACAGTCTAAGGAACACCGGGGAGCTGTTTTTT. Protein: CASSLNSLRNTGELFF.

This chain links TRBV7-9 with TRBJ1-1, with a tentative D call TRBD1 (5 bases). From germline, CDR1 is SEHNR and CDR2 FQNEAQ (reference sequence). This CDR3 region has 16 residues. V lost 3 bases and J 0 bases, leaving 14 bases between the germline ends. The CDR3 reads CASSFYRRDLNTEAFF. CDR3 nucleotide sequence: TGTGCCAGCAGCTTCTACCGCAGGGATTTGAACACTGAAGCTTTCTTT.

A single count supports this clone. The CDR3 nucleotides are TGTGCCAGCACTTCCGGACTAGCAGTACGGGAGACCCAGTACTTC. Protein product: CASTSGLAVRETQYF. This chain connects TRBV6-5 to TRBJ2-5; 8 positions agree with TRBD2. With V trimmed by 7 bases and J by 5 bases, 12 bases remained unmatched. CDR3 length equals 15 residues. Germline CDR1 MNHEY, CDR2 SVGAGI.

The CDR3 loop is CASSPGTGANNSPLHF. The CDR3 coding sequence is TGTGCCAGCAGCCCCGGGACAGGGGCCAATAATTCACCCCTCCACTTT. V is TRBV5-4 and J is TRBJ1-6; TRBD1 agrees at 10 bases. The germline CDR1 and CDR2 sequences are SGHNT and YYREEE (reference sequence). V was pared by 4 bases and J by 5 bases, with 6 bases of the junction left unmatched. This CDR3 region has 16 residues.

This chain links TRBV12-5 with TRBJ2-2, with 10 bases matching TRBD2. Losses at the gene ends were 0 bases for V and 6 bases for J; bases not matched to a gene: 7. In germline, CDR1 is LGHNT, CDR2 FRNRAP. The CDR3 loop spans 17 amino acids. In nucleotides, the CDR3 is TGTGCTAGTGGTTTGGTTGGTGGGACTAGCGTCGCCGGGGAGCTGTTTTTT. Amino acids: CASGLVGGTSVAGELFF.

The CDR3 sequence is CASSLIYSGRIYEQYF. The CDR3 DNA reads as TGTGCCAGCAGTCTAATCTATAGCGGGAGAATCTACGAGCAGTACTTC. The chain links TRBV27 to TRBJ2-7, with 9 bases that match TRBD2. This CDR3 contains 16 residues. Trimming took 5 bases from V and 3 from J; bases not matched to a gene: 11. Per germline, CDR1 MNHEY and CDR2 SMNVEV (reference sequence).

The J gene is TRBJ2-7, the V gene TRBV7-9, with D possibly matching TRBD1 (6 bases). CDR3 length equals 12 residues. The V gene's germline CDR1 is SEHNR and CDR2 FQNEAQ (reference sequence). V was pared by 6 bases and J by 3 bases, with 9 bases between. In DNA, the CDR3 is TGTGCCAGCAGAACGACAGGCTACGAGCAGTACTTC. Translating gives CASRTTGYEQYF.

The rearrangement joins TRBV4-1 to TRBJ2-1, with D perhaps TRBD2 (6 bases). CDR3 length: 15 residues. Trimming removed 0 bases at V and 7 bases at J, with 13 bases between. The germline gives CDR1 MGHRA, CDR2 YSYEKL. The CDR3 loop reads CASSQDEGRINEQFF. CDR3 nucleotide sequence: TGCGCCAGCAGCCAAGATGAGGGGAGGATAAATGAGCAGTTCTTC.

The chain has TRBV29-1 and TRBJ1-3; maybe TRBD1 (5 bases). V lost 4 bases, J lost 0 bases, and 10 bases lay in between. The CDR3 is 14 amino acids. Germline CDR1 SQVTM, CDR2 ANQGSEA. The CDR3 loop reads CSVGETVSGNTIYF. CDR3 DNA: TGCAGCGTTGGAGAGACAGTCTCTGGAAACACCATATATTTT.

The V call is TRBV10-1, the J call TRBJ2-7; unclear D gene. V lost 1 base and J lost 6, with 10 bases in between. CDR1 and CDR2 (germline): WNHNN, SYGVQD (reference sequence). The CDR3 length is 13 residues. CDR3 in amino acids: CASSEFVLGEQYF. In DNA, the CDR3 is TGCGCCAGCAGTGAGTTTGTACTCGGCGAGCAGTACTTC.

In this sample, this clone turned up a few times. V usage is TRBV5-6 and J usage is TRBJ2-4; D not resolved. The length of the CDR3 is 12 residues. Germline assignment: CDR1 SGHDT and CDR2 YYEEEE. The V gene lost 1 base and the J gene lost 8 bases, with 7 bases spanning the gap. The CDR3 DNA is TGTGCCAGCAGCTTGTTACGGGACATTCAGTACTTC. This sequence encodes CASSLLRDIQYF.

This rearrangement joins TRBV7-2 to TRBJ2-3; D call uncertain. V dropped 4 bases and J dropped 0 bases, with 8 bases sitting between them. Germline CDR1 and CDR2: SGHTA and FQGNSA. This CDR3 is 14 amino acids long. CDR3 sequence (DNA): TGTGCCAGCAGCTCTCGTTTTAGCACAGATACGCAGTATTTT. Residues: CASSSRFSTDTQYF.

J is TRBJ2-3 and V is TRBV5-1; D may be TRBD2 (6 bases). This CDR3 has 14 amino acids. Trimming removed 2 bases at V and 0 bases at J, with 7 bases between. In germline, CDR1 is SGHRS, CDR2 YFSETQ. The CDR3 region is CASSLSGSTDTQYF. In DNA, the CDR3 is TGCGCCAGCAGCTTAAGCGGGAGCACAGATACGCAGTATTTT.

On this clone itself: Mismatch with germline at one junction end may stem from a read error. This chain connects TRBV6-1 to TRBJ1-6; TRBD1 matches at 7 bases. The CDR3 is 11 amino acids. Germline values: CDR1 MNHNS, CDR2 SASEGT. CDR3 sequence reads: CASSEMRGQEF. DNA for the CDR3: TGTGCCAGCAGTGAAATGAGGGGGCAAGAATTT.

The chain employs TRBV7-9 and TRBJ2-5, with D unclear. The V end was cut by 4 bases, the J end by 4 bases, with 13 bases between. This CDR3 contains 14 residues. Germline values: CDR1 SEHNR, CDR2 FQNEAQ (reference sequence). DNA for the CDR3: TGTGCCAGCAGCTCCCCACGGTCCCCAGAGACCCAGTACTTC. Translation: CASSSPRSPETQYF.

This rearrangement joins TRBV9 to TRBJ1-4, with D uncertain. Trimming took off 3 bases at V and 0 bases at J, with 9 bases between the two ends. This CDR3 comprises 15 residues. Germline assignment: CDR1 SGDLS and CDR2 YYNGEE. CDR3 DNA sequence: TGTGCCAGCAGCGCACACAGCACAACTAATGAAAAACTGTTTTTT. This codes for CASSAHSTTNEKLFF.

To note about this clone: The same CDR3 also results from other DNA sequences found in this sample. The CDR3 coding sequence is TGCAGCGTTGCGCAGGGGGATCAGCCCCAGCATTTT. Protein product: CSVAQGDQPQHF. The V and J genes are TRBV29-1 and TRBJ1-5; TRBD1 aligns across 7 bases. The CDR3 consists of 12 residues. The junction had 2 bases not matched to a gene; V was cut back by 4 bases and J by 5 bases. Germline V lookup: CDR1 SQVTM, CDR2 ANQGSEA.

The chain uses TRBV5-4 and TRBJ2-3; 12 nucleotides match TRBD2. The CDR3 is 16 amino acids. Per the germline V gene, CDR1 is SGHNT and CDR2 is YYREEE (reference sequence). The ends lost 3 bases at V and 4 bases at J; junction bases unmatched: 6. CDR3 DNA: TGTGCCAGCAGCTCTGGACTAGCGGGGCTTGCAGATACGCAGTATTTT. Translated, it gives CASSSGLAGLADTQYF.

The chain recombines TRBV18 with TRBJ2-1; 7 nucleotides match TRBD2. V shed 3 bases and J 5 bases; nucleotides not matched to a gene: 4. The CDR3 contains 14 residues. Germline loops: CDR1 KGHSH, CDR2 LQKENI. The CDR3 DNA sequence: TGTGCCAGCTCACCGGGAGGGCTCAACAATGAGCAGTTCTTC. It specifies CASSPGGLNNEQFF. Full variable domain (rest looked up from reference TRBV18 and TRBJ2-1): NAGVMQNPRHLVRRRGQEARLRCSPMKGHSHVYWYRQLPEEGLKFMVYLQKENIIDESGMPKERFSAEFPKEGPSILRIQQVVRGDSAAYFCASSPGGLNNEQFFGPGTRLTVL.

The CDR3 nucleotides are TGTGCCAGCATCCACCGGGGTGGAAACACCATATATTTT. Translation gives CASIHRGGNTIYF. The chain employs TRBV7-9 and TRBJ1-3; D remains unclear. Trimming pared 7 bases from V and 3 bases from J, leaving 10 bases between. The CDR3 extends over 13 amino acids. Germline lookup yields CDR1 SEHNR and CDR2 FQNEAQ (reference sequence).

This sequence joins TRBV15 and TRBJ1-2, with D unclear. With 0 bases removed from V and 5 bases from J, the gap between germline ends came to 7 bases. Germline V gene data show CDR1 as LNHNV and CDR2 as YYDKDF (reference sequence). The CDR3 sequence is 13 residues long. The CDR3 spells CATSRDSGYGYTF. The CDR3 DNA sequence: TGTGCCACCAGCAGAGATTCGGGGTATGGCTACACCTTC.

The genes are TRBV5-4 and TRBJ2-1; D is perhaps TRBD2 (6 bases). This CDR3 contains 15 residues. V lost 1 base, J lost 2 bases, and 10 bases lay in between. Germline V gives CDR1 SGHNT, CDR2 YYREEE (reference sequence). In DNA form, the CDR3 reads TGTGCCAGCAGCTTGTGGGGGGAGCCCTACAATGAGCAGTTCTTC. It encodes CASSLWGEPYNEQFF.